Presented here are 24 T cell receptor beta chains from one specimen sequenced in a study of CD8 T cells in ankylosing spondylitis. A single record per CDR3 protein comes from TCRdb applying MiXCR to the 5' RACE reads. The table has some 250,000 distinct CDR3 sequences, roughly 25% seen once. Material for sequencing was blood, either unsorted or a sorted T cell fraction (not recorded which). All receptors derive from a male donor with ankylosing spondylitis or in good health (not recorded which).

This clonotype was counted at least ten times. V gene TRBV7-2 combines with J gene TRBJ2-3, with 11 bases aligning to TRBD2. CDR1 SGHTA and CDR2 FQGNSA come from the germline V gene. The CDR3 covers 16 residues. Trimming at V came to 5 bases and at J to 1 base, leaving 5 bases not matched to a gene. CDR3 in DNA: TGTGCCAGCAGCACTAATAGCGGGGGGGGCACAGATACGCAGTATTTT. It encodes CASSTNSGGGTDTQYF.

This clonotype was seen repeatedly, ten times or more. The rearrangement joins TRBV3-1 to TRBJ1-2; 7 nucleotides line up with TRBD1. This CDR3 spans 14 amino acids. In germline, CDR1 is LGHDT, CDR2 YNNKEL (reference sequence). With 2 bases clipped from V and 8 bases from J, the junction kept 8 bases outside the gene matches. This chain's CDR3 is CASSQTPTGYGYTF. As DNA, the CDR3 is TGTGCCAGCAGCCAAACCCCGACAGGGTACGGCTACACCTTC.

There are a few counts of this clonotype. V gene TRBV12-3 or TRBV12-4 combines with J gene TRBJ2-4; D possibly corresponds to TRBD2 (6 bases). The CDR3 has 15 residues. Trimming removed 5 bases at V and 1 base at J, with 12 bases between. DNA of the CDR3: TGTGCCAGCAGTCTCGGAGGGGCCGCCAAAAACATTCAGTACTTC. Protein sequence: CASSLGGAAKNIQYF.

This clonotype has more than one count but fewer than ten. CDR3 amino acids: CSAIKTGTGFSYEQYF. In DNA form, the CDR3 reads TGCAGCGCCATAAAAACCGGGACAGGGTTCTCCTACGAGCAGTACTTC. J is TRBJ2-7 and V is TRBV29-1; the match to TRBD1 covers 9 bases. The CDR3 contains 16 residues. Germline CDR1 SQVTM, CDR2 ANQGSEA. V lost 7 bases to trimming and J lost 0 bases; unmatched junction nucleotides: 13.

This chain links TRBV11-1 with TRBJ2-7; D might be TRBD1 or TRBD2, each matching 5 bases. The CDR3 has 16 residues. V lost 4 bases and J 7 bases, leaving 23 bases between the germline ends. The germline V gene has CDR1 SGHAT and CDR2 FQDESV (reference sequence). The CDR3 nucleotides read TGTGCCAGCAGCTCCACCGGGGCAGGAGAAAGGCTGGAGCAGTACTTC. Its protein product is CASSSTGAGERLEQYF.

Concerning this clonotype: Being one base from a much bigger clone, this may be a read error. The CDR3: CASSKEGNTIYF. The CDR3, as DNA: TGTGCCAGCAGCAAAGAGGGAAACACCATATATTTT. The genes are TRBV12-3 or TRBV12-4 and TRBJ1-3; D gene unclear. This CDR3 spans 12 amino acids. V was pared by 6 bases and J by 4 bases, with 7 bases between.

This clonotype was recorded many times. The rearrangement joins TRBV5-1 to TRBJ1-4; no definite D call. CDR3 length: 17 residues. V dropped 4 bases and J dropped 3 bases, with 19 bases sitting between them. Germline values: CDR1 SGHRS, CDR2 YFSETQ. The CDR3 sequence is CASSPGRLQSPNEKLFF. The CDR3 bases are TGCGCCAGCAGCCCCGGGAGACTCCAGTCCCCTAATGAAAAACTGTTTTTT.

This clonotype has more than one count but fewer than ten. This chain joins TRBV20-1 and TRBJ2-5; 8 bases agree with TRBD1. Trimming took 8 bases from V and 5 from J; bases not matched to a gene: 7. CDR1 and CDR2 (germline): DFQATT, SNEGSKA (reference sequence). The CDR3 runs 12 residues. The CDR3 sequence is CSPGQGAETQYF. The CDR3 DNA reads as TGCAGTCCAGGACAGGGCGCGGAGACCCAGTACTTC.

The CDR3 protein is CSARDVAGNGYTF. The CDR3 DNA follows: TGCAGTGCTAGAGACGTGGCAGGAAATGGCTACACCTTC. This chain uses TRBV20-1 with TRBJ1-2; D ambiguous. Per germline, CDR1 DFQATT and CDR2 SNEGSKA (reference sequence). V lost 0 bases and J lost 6, with 11 bases in between. The CDR3 totals 13 residues.

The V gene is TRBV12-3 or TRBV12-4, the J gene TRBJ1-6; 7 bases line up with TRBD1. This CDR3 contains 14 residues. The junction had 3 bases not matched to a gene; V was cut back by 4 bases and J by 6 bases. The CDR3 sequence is CASSWDSLNSPLHF. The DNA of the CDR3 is TGTGCCAGCAGTTGGGACAGCCTTAATTCACCCCTCCACTTT.

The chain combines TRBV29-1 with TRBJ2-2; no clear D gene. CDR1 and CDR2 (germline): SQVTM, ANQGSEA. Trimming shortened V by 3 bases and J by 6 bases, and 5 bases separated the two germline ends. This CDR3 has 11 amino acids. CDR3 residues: CSVERSGELFF. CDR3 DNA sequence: TGCAGCGTTGAGAGATCCGGGGAGCTGTTTTTT.

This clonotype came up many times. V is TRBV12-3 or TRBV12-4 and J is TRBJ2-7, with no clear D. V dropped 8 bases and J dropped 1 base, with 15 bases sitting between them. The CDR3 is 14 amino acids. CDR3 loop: CASSPRAGSYEQYF. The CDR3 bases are TGTGCCAGCTCCCCTCGGGCAGGATCCTACGAGCAGTACTTC.

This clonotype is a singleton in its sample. In nucleotides, the CDR3 is TGTGCCAGCAGGGGACAGGGCAATGAGCAGTTCTTC. The encoded protein is CASRGQGNEQFF. The chain uses TRBV5-6 and TRBJ2-1; 9 bases fit TRBD1. With V trimmed by 5 bases and J by 6 bases, 0 bases remained unmatched. The CDR3 loop spans 12 amino acids. Germline V lookup: CDR1 SGHDT, CDR2 YYEEEE. The complete variable domain, with remaining parts taken from reference TRBV5-6 and TRBJ2-1, reads DAGVTQSPTHLIKTRGQQVTLRCSPKSGHDTVSWYQQALGQGPQFIFQYYEEEERQRGNFPDRFSGHQFPNYSSELNVNALLLGDSALYLCASRGQGNEQFFGPGTRLTVL.

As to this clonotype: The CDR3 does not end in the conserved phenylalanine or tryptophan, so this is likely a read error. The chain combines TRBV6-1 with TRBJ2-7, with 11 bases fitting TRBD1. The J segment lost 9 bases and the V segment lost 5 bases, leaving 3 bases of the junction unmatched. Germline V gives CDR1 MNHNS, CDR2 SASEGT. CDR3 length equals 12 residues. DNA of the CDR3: TGTGCCAGCAGTCGGACAGGGGGCGTGCAGTACCTC. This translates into CASSRTGGVQYL.

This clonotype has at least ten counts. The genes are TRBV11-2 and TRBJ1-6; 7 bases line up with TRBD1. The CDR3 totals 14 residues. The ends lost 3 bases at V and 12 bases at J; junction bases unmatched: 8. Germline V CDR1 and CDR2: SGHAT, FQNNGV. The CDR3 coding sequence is TGTGCCAGCAGCTTTCAAACAGGGGAGGGACCCCTCCACTTT. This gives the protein CASSFQTGEGPLHF.

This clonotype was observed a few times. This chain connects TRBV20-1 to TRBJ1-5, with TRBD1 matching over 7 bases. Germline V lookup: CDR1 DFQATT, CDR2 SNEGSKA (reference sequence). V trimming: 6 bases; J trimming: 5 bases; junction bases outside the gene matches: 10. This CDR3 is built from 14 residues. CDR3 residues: CSATRPGGDQPQHF. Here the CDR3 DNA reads TGCAGTGCCACCAGACCAGGGGGAGATCAGCCCCAGCATTTT.

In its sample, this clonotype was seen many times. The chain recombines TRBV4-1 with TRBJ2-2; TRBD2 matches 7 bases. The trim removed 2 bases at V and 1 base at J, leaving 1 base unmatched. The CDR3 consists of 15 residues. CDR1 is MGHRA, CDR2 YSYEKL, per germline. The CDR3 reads CASSQQRGNTGELFF. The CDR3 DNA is TGCGCCAGCAGCCAACAGCGGGGGAACACCGGGGAGCTGTTTTTT.

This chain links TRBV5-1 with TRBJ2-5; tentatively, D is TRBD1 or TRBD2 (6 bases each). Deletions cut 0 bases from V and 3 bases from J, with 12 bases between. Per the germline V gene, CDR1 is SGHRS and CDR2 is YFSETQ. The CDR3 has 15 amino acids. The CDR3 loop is CASSLAGGREETQYF. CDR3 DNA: TGCGCCAGCAGCTTGGCCGGGGGCCGGGAAGAGACCCAGTACTTC.

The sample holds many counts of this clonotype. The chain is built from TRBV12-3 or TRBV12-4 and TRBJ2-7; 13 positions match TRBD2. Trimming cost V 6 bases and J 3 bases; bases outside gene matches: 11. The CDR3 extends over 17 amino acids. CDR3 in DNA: TGTGCCAGCAGCCCCCGACTAGCGGGGGGCCGATACTACGAGCAGTACTTC. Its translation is CASSPRLAGGRYYEQYF.

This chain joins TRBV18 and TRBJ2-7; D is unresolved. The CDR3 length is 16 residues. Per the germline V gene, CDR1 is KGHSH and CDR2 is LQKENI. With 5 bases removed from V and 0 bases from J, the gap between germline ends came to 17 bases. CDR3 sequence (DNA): TGTGCCAGCTCAGGTTACGACACCTTTAGCTCCTACGAGCAGTACTTC. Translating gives CASSGYDTFSSYEQYF. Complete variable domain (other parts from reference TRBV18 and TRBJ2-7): NAGVMQNPRHLVRRRGQEARLRCSPMKGHSHVYWYRQLPEEGLKFMVYLQKENIIDESGMPKERFSAEFPKEGPSILRIQQVVRGDSAAYFCASSGYDTFSSYEQYFGPGTRLTVT.

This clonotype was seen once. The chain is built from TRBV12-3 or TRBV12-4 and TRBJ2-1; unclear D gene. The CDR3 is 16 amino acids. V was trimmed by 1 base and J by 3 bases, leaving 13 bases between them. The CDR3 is CASSLGAINLYNEQFF. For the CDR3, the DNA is TGTGCCAGCAGTTTAGGGGCCATCAACCTCTACAATGAGCAGTTCTTC.

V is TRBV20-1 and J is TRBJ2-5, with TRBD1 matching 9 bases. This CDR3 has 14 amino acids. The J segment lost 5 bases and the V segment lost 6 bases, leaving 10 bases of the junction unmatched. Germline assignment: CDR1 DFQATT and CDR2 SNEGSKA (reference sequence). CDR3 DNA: TGCAGTGCCGATCCCGGGACAGGGTATGAGACCCAGTACTTC. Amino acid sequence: CSADPGTGYETQYF.

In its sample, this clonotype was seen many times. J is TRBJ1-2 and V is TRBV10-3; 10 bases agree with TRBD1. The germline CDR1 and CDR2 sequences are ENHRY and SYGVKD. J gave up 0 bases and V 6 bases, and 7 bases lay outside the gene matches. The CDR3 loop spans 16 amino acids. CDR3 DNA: TGTGCCATCAGGGGGACAGGGGTGCAAGCTAACTATGGCTACACCTTC. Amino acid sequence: CAIRGTGVQANYGYTF.

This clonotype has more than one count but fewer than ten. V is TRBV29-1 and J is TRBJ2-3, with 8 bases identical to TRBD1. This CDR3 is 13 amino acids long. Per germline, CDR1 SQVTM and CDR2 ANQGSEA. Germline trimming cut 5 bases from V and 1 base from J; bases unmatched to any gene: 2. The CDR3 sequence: CSVKQGGTDTQYF. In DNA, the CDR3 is TGCAGCGTTAAACAGGGGGGCACAGATACGCAGTATTTT.